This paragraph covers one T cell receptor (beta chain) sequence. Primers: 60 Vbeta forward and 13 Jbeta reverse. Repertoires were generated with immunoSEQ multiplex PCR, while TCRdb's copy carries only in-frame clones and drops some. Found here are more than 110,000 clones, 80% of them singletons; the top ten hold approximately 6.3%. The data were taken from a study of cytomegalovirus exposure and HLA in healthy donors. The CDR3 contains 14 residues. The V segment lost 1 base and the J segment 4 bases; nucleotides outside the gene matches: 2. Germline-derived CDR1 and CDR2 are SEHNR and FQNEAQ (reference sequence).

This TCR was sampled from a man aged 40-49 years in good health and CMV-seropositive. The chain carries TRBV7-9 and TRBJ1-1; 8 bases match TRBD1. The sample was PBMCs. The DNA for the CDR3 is TGTGCCAGCAGCTTAGGTCAGGGGGCCACTGAAGCTTTCTTT. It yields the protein CASSLGQGATEAFF.